This T cell receptor beta chain was recovered during a study of OX40 agonist ivuxolimab in advanced cancers. Study-wide context: Having had anti-PD-1, anti-PD-L1 or anti-CTLA-4 therapy before was allowed, and roughly 40% had some. Study-level points and caveats: There was clonal expansion of CD4+ and CD8+ blood T cells by week 6 at 0.1 to 3.0 mg/kg. CD8+ T cells averaged more expanded clones than CD4+.

This clone occurred once. Its cognate antigen is unknown. The CDR3 contains 12 residues. V lost 2 bases to trimming and J lost 5 bases, with 4 bases between them. Looked up from germline, CDR1 is SGDLS and CDR2 is YYNGEE. Clones were sequenced by immunoSEQ multiplex PCR, and TCRdb holds only the in-frame ones, with some missing. The table shows around 15,000 clones, with 70% to 75% occurring only once. Specimen: CD4+ or CD8+ T cells sorted from blood, collected in a trial of the OX40 agonist ivuxolimab. V gene TRBV9 combines with J gene TRBJ2-2; D call uncertain. This TCR was sampled from an adult with an advanced solid tumor such as melanoma, head and neck, liver or kidney cancer. CDR3 loop: CASSVRTGELFF. The CDR3 DNA reads TGTGCCAGCAGCGTTCGGACCGGGGAGCTGTTTTTT.